What follows describes a single T cell receptor (beta chain). The record originates from a study of T cell changes during pregnancy in multiple sclerosis. Generated by immunoSEQ multiplex PCR, the TCRdb table keeps only in-frame clones and is missing some. The sample yields about 83,000 clones, around 96% seen once. This CDR3 contains 14 residues. J lost 6 bases, V lost 5 bases, and 5 bases had no gene match. From germline, CDR1 is SGHRS and CDR2 YFSETQ. The TCR was taken from a female donor with multiple sclerosis, enrolled in a pregnancy study. This specimen consisted of peripheral blood, obtained in the second trimester of pregnancy. This chain uses TRBV5-1 with TRBJ2-2; 9 positions agree with TRBD1. The CDR3 spells CASRRTGVAGELFF. In nucleotides, the CDR3 is TGCGCCAGCAGGCGGACAGGGGTGGCCGGGGAGCTGTTTTTT.